Reported below is one TCR beta chain. Its antigen remains unidentified. No much larger clone is present one base from it, and per-base qualities are unavailable. Patients were selected on the basis of adequate residual fresh-frozen tumor tissue and more than two years of available survival data. Although molecular status otherwise differed among the glioblastoma patients, no patient had an isocitrate dehydrogenase mutation. PBMC were collected before vaccination, two weeks after the third vaccination, and at tumor progression if progression occurred. The Qiagen DNeasy Blood extraction Kit was used for extraction of genomic DNA. The sample originates from a study of glioma-infiltrating T cells after dendritic cell vaccination listed by TCRdb under 2016. Describing the broader study: A cohort of roughly 15 glioblastoma patients from Phase I and II dendritic cell vaccination trials was included, of whom 9 were newly diagnosed and 6 had recurrent disease. Between the early 2000s and the early 2010s, the patients were given dendritic cell vaccination pulsed with autologous tumor lysate. The vaccine was prepared from monocyte-derived dendritic cells that were cultured for more than six days with IL-4 and GM-CSF and then pulsed overnight with autologous tumor lysate. Three intradermal dendritic cell vaccine injections were administered to patients at biweekly intervals in the arm below the axilla. Deep sequencing of TCR beta CDR3 regions was used to quantify tumor-infiltrating lymphocyte content and compare tumor and blood repertoires in dendritic cell-vaccinated glioblastoma patients. Survival after dendritic cell vaccination was correlated with TCR sequencing metrics, including TIL content and tumor-blood repertoire overlap. Broad study findings and their caveats: The TCR overlap response model with three groups was called speculative and said to need prospective validation. Longer time to progression and overall survival after dendritic cell vaccination were predicted by higher estimated pretreatment TIL content. The cohort was small and heterogeneous, few patients had complete blood and tumor sets, and even fewer had initial-recurrent tumor pairs. No direct relationship between TCR clonality and survival was found, suggesting a diverse polyclonal response may matter.

Trimming costs V 2 bases and J 7 bases, and their ends lie 5 bases apart. For CDR1 and CDR2, the germline V gene lists SGHAT and FQNNGV. The CDR3, cysteine through phenylalanine, is 11 amino acids long. Only the CDR3 portion is preserved as DNA: 33 bases, with reading frame beginning at the first base. The immunoSEQ assay amplified TCRB CDR3 regions from roughly 2.1 micrograms of genomic DNA, or from all available DNA when less than that amount was available. Multiplex PCR used 60 forward primers for TCR V beta segments and 13 reverse primers for J beta segments. Synthetic control templates were spiked into each sample at limiting dilution to estimate reads per starting template. The Illumina HiSeq System generated 87 bp sequencing reads. Per the authors' processing: PCR and sequencing errors were removed by a nearest neighbor algorithm that merged closely related sequences. TCR overlap was defined as the percentage of unique tumor TCR beta sequences that were also found in the peripheral blood of the same patient. As stored in TCRdb, this immuneACCESS dataset retains in-frame rearrangements with V and J assigned. A fraction of the clones does not appear; measured against another copy, unresolved V genes explain less than half of the discrepancy, and the remainder lacks a known reason. V and J calls and clone size are given by that table; D and trimming were obtained from the DNA. Across this sample there are roughly 100,000 clones, with roughly 76% seen only once. The top ten clones comprise roughly 12% of the sample.

Material: blood, obtained before dendritic cell vaccination. Here the chain combines TRBV11-2 and TRBJ1-1, with the D gene too uncertain to name. The clonotype was recovered from a human donor with glioblastoma. Here the CDR3 is given as CASSLLVEAFF. The nucleotide sequence reads TGTGCCAGCAGCTTACTAGTTGAAGCTTTCTTT.